Each of the 28 T cell receptor beta chains below was sequenced from the same sample in a study of metastatic and nonmetastatic thyroid tumors. TCRdb reanalyzed the PCR reads with MiXCR. The table lists around 28,000 clones, less than 4% of them singletons. Treatment of any kind had been given to no patient before thyroid surgery. The sample taken for sequencing was blood. These receptors were obtained from a male donor with papillary thyroid cancer or a benign thyroid nodule (not recorded which). Some clones in this sample may be carry-over from other donors' samples.

Points on this clone: Sequence at one end of the junction differs from germline and may be a read error. The V gene is TRBV5-5, the J gene TRBJ1-2; D is undetermined. The CDR3 runs to 13 residues. The germline V gene encodes CDR1 SGHKS and CDR2 YYEKEE (reference sequence). The CDR3 sequence: CASSPPRISGYSF. The CDR3 DNA reads TGTGCCAGCAGCCCGCCCAGGATCTCTGGCTACAGCTTC.

The sample holds a few counts of this clone. CDR3 loop: CASSTAGGEQPQHF. The DNA of the CDR3 is TGTGCCAGCAGTACGGCGGGGGGCGAGCAGCCCCAGCATTTT. The chain uses TRBV2 and TRBJ1-5; D is perhaps TRBD1 (6 bases). The CDR3 length is 14 residues. In germline, CDR1 is SNHLY, CDR2 FYNNEI. Trimming cost V 5 bases and J 7 bases, with 15 bases left between them.

This sequence joins TRBV20-1 and TRBJ2-7; 12 positions agree with TRBD2. The CDR3 is 15 residues long. The germline V gene encodes CDR1 DFQATT and CDR2 SNEGSKA (reference sequence). The junction had 10 bases not matched to a gene; V was cut back by 5 bases and J by 5 bases. CDR3 amino acids: CSALTWTSGTDEQYF. The CDR3 region has the DNA TGCAGTGCTCTTACCTGGACTAGCGGGACAGACGAGCAGTACTTC.

This clone was recorded a few times. The J gene is TRBJ1-4, the V gene TRBV6-1; 10 positions match TRBD1. The germline gives CDR1 MNHNS, CDR2 SASEGT. The junction had 4 bases not matched to a gene; V was cut back by 0 bases and J by 6 bases. The CDR3 has 16 amino acids. CDR3 sequence: CASSEAVGTGDEKLFF. CDR3 bases: TGTGCCAGCAGTGAAGCGGTGGGGACAGGGGATGAAAAACTGTTTTTT.

This clone has at least ten counts. The J gene is TRBJ2-1, the V gene TRBV7-3; 8 positions match TRBD2. CDR1 is SGHTA and CDR2 is FQGTGA in the germline V gene. V shed 1 base, J shed 7 bases, and the junction held 15 bases outside the gene matches. CDR3 size: 18 residues. The CDR3 loop is CASSLIPSGSQGRNEQFF. In nucleotides, the CDR3 is TGTGCCAGCAGCTTAATACCCAGCGGGAGTCAAGGGAGGAATGAGCAGTTCTTC.

Only a few counts were recorded for this clone. This chain connects TRBV6-4 to TRBJ2-3; 14 bases are shared with TRBD2. CDR1 MRHNA and CDR2 SNTAGT come from the germline V gene. The length of the CDR3 is 17 residues. Trimming cost V 5 bases and J 4 bases; bases outside gene matches: 8. Here the CDR3 DNA reads TGTGCCAGCAGTCCCGTGACTAGCGGGGGGGCATCAGATACGCAGTATTTT. Residues: CASSPVTSGGASDTQYF.

DNA for the CDR3: TGTGCCAGCAGCTTAGTAGGGGGCAATGAAAAACTGTTTTTT. It translates to CASSLVGGNEKLFF. The genes are TRBV7-9 and TRBJ1-4; 7 nucleotides line up with TRBD1. CDR1 and CDR2 (germline): SEHNR, FQNEAQ (reference sequence). With 1 base clipped from V and 5 bases from J, the junction kept 1 base outside the gene matches. CDR3 length: 14 amino acids.

Only a few counts were recorded for this clone. The chain employs TRBV15 and TRBJ1-2; D is perhaps TRBD1 (6 bases). The CDR3 spans 14 residues. The germline V gene encodes CDR1 LNHNV and CDR2 YYDKDF (reference sequence). Trimming removed 5 bases at V and 2 bases at J, with 12 bases between. For the CDR3, the DNA is TGTGCCACCAGCCCCCGGGACATCAACTATGGCTACACCTTC. As protein: CATSPRDINYGYTF. The whole variable domain, remainder taken from reference TRBV15 and TRBJ1-2, is DAMVIQNPRYQVTQFGKPVTLSCSQTLNHNVMYWYQQKSSQAPKLLFHYYDKDFNNEADTPDNFQSRRPNTSFCFLDIRSPGLGDTAMYLCATSPRDINYGYTFGSGTRLTVV.

This clone was picked up many times. CDR3 in DNA: TGTGCCAGCAGCTTAAAGAGGACTAGCGGGGGGTACGAGCAGTACTTC. Residues: CASSLKRTSGGYEQYF. V gene TRBV5-8 combines with J gene TRBJ2-7, with 14 bases aligning to TRBD2. This CDR3 is 16 amino acids long. CDR1 and CDR2 from the germline V gene are SGHTS and YDEGEE. Germline trimming cut 2 bases from V and 4 bases from J; bases unmatched to any gene: 5.

Many counts were recorded for this clone. The rearrangement joins TRBV7-2 to TRBJ2-3, with D possibly matching TRBD2 (5 bases). Trimming pared 4 bases from V and 4 bases from J, leaving 9 bases between. The CDR3 spans 13 residues. CDR1 SGHTA and CDR2 FQGNSA come from the germline V gene. Here the CDR3 reads CASSSLEADTQYF. The CDR3, as DNA: TGTGCCAGCAGCTCACTAGAAGCAGATACGCAGTATTTT.

Sample share makes this clone medium-sized. CDR3 sequence reads: CASSYRGVYNEQFF. Here the CDR3 DNA reads TGTGCCAGCAGCTACAGGGGGGTTTACAATGAGCAGTTCTTC. The rearrangement links TRBV27 to TRBJ2-1; the match to TRBD1 covers 8 bases. Germline loops: CDR1 MNHEY, CDR2 SMNVEV (reference sequence). V gave up 6 bases and J gave up 4 bases; unmatched junction bases: 5. The length of the CDR3 is 14 residues.

This clone was picked up a small number of times. V usage is TRBV7-9 and J usage is TRBJ2-1; 10 bases agree with TRBD1. The CDR3 has 16 residues. Trimming took 0 bases from V and 3 from J; bases not matched to a gene: 2. Germline loops: CDR1 SEHNR, CDR2 FQNEAQ (reference sequence). The CDR3 bases are TGTGCCAGCAGCTTAGCTAGGACAGGGGGCTACAATGAGCAGTTCTTC. Its translation is CASSLARTGGYNEQFF.

The sample holds a few counts of this clone. This chain links TRBV19 with TRBJ2-3, with 9 positions matching TRBD2. Germline V lookup: CDR1 LNHDA, CDR2 SQIVND (reference sequence). This CDR3 comprises 14 residues. V lost 6 bases, J lost 2 bases, and 3 bases stayed unmatched. The CDR3 region has the DNA TGTGCCAGTAGGACTAGCGGTTTCACAGATACGCAGTATTTT. Translation gives CASRTSGFTDTQYF. The entire variable domain, with the rest obtained from reference TRBV19 and TRBJ2-3, is as follows: DGGITQSPKYLFRKEGQNVTLSCEQNLNHDAMYWYRQDPGQGLRLIYYSQIVNDFQKGDIAEGYSVSREKKESFPLTVTSAQKNPTAFYLCASRTSGFTDTQYFGPGTRLTVL.

This clone was seen a handful of times. V is TRBV20-1 and J is TRBJ2-7; D is unclear. The V gene's germline CDR1 is DFQATT and CDR2 SNEGSKA (reference sequence). The CDR3 contains 15 residues. Trimming left V 3 bases short and J 4 bases short, with 19 bases between. In DNA, the CDR3 is TGCAGTGCTAGCCCCTTGATTGGCCCTCGGTACGAGCAGTACTTC. It encodes CSASPLIGPRYEQYF.

This clone was counted between two and nine times. V is TRBV9 and J is TRBJ2-2; TRBD1 aligns across 10 bases. The CDR3 length is 15 residues. J lost 4 bases, V lost 2 bases, and 2 bases had no gene match. Germline V gene sequence: CDR1 SGDLS, CDR2 YYNGEE. CDR3 region: CASSVRDRGTGELFF. In DNA form, the CDR3 reads TGTGCCAGCAGCGTCCGGGACAGGGGCACCGGGGAGCTGTTTTTT.

This clone was picked up many times. A much larger clone is a single base away; this may be a read error. Other DNA variants within this sample encode the same CDR3. This chain joins TRBV19 and TRBJ1-2, with D maybe TRBD1 (5 bases). The CDR3 is made up of 16 amino acids. The V gene's germline CDR1 is LNHDA and CDR2 SQIVND (reference sequence). V lost 3 bases, J lost 8 bases, and 22 bases lay in between. CDR3 nucleotides: TGTGCCAGTAGTATGACACACATAGGACTTAGGGGCGGCTACACCTTC. It specifies CASSMTHIGLRGGYTF.

This clone was seen a few times. The chain joins TRBV7-9 to TRBJ1-2; D remains ambiguous. Trimming shortened V by 0 bases and J by 3 bases, and 17 bases separated the two germline ends. CDR3 length equals 17 residues. Per germline, CDR1 SEHNR and CDR2 FQNEAQ (reference sequence). In DNA form, the CDR3 reads TGTGCCAGCAGCTTAGCGCAGCCGGGCCTATACTACTATGGCTACACCTTC. This gives the protein CASSLAQPGLYYYGYTF.

The chain has TRBV7-9 and TRBJ1-1, with 10 positions matching TRBD1. The CDR3 covers 14 residues. V dropped 4 bases and J dropped 3; count of bases not matched to a gene: 2. Germline V lookup: CDR1 SEHNR, CDR2 FQNEAQ (reference sequence). CDR3 sequence (DNA): TGTGCCAGCAGCTCGACAGGGGGCTACACTGAAGCTTTCTTT. Protein product: CASSSTGGYTEAFF.

This clone has just a few counts. The CDR3 region is CASSTSASSTDTQYF. For the CDR3, the DNA is TGTGCCAGTAGTACTAGCGCGTCTAGCACAGATACGCAGTATTTT. This chain connects TRBV19 to TRBJ2-3; the D gene is possibly TRBD2 (6 bases). This CDR3 comprises 15 residues. The germline V and J ends were trimmed by 4 bases and 0 bases, with 11 bases remaining between them. Germline loops: CDR1 LNHDA, CDR2 SQIVND (reference sequence).

The sample holds a few counts of this clone. The chain combines TRBV5-1 with TRBJ2-7; no firm D call. Deletions cut 4 bases from V and 3 bases from J, with 14 bases between. CDR1 and CDR2 from the germline V gene are SGHRS and YFSETQ. The CDR3 length is 14 residues. The CDR3 DNA sequence: TGCGCCAGCAGCCCGCGACTGGCGAGCTACGAGCAGTACTTC. Translated: CASSPRLASYEQYF.

The CDR3 loop reads CASSHLTGSTGELFF. In DNA form, the CDR3 reads TGTGCCAGCAGTCATCTCACAGGGAGCACCGGGGAGCTGTTTTTT. V is TRBV6-1 and J is TRBJ2-2; tentatively, D is TRBD1 (6 bases). Germline CDR1 and CDR2: MNHNS and SASEGT. Trimming pared 5 bases from V and 4 bases from J, leaving 14 bases between. CDR3 length: 15 amino acids.

By share of the sample, this clone is medium-sized. The chain combines TRBV6-1 with TRBJ2-7, with 10 positions matching TRBD1. Germline assignment: CDR1 MNHNS and CDR2 SASEGT. V shed 6 bases, J shed 6 bases, and the junction held 11 bases outside the gene matches. The CDR3 spans 15 residues. The CDR3 DNA follows: TGTGCCAGCAGACCTACCGGGACAGGGGCTTTCGAGCAGTACTTC. Translation: CASRPTGTGAFEQYF.

At least ten counts were recorded for this clone. The V call is TRBV20-1, the J call TRBJ2-7; maybe TRBD1 (6 bases). V lost 3 bases, J lost 6 bases, and 9 bases lay in between. The CDR3 contains 11 residues. CDR1 DFQATT and CDR2 SNEGSKA come from the germline V gene (reference sequence). CDR3 coding DNA: TGCAGTGCTAGTGGGGGCGGCGAGCAGTACTTC. Its protein is CSASGGGEQYF.

CDR3 protein: CSARVLGAGDHNEQFF. Written as DNA, the CDR3 is TGCAGTGCTAGAGTGTTGGGAGCGGGGGACCACAATGAGCAGTTCTTC. The V gene is TRBV20-1, the J gene TRBJ2-1, with TRBD2 matching 8 bases. The CDR3 covers 16 residues. CDR1 and CDR2 (germline): DFQATT, SNEGSKA (reference sequence). Trimming cost V 1 base and J 5 bases; bases outside gene matches: 10.

The chain recombines TRBV6-1 with TRBJ2-3; 10 positions match TRBD2. CDR3 size: 17 residues. Unmatched junction bases numbered 10, after V lost 5 bases and J lost 2 bases. Germline assignment: CDR1 MNHNS and CDR2 SASEGT. CDR3 sequence (DNA): TGTGCCAGCAGTACCCCACCACTAGCGGGGCACACAGATACGCAGTATTTT. Translated, it gives CASSTPPLAGHTDTQYF.

This clone showed up many times. One junction end does not reproduce the germline sequence, and a read error may be involved. Other nucleotide sequences in the sample specify the same CDR3. This sequence joins TRBV28 and TRBJ2-4, with 12 nucleotides matching TRBD1. The CDR3 totals 16 residues. CDR1 and CDR2 (germline): MDHEN, SYDVKM. The DNA of the CDR3 is TGTGCCAGCAGTTTAGGGACAGGGGGCTTCGTTGACATCCAGTACTTC. This gives the protein CASSLGTGGFVDIQYF.

V is TRBV19 and J is TRBJ1-1; D uncertain. Trimming shortened V by 10 bases and J by 4 bases, and 19 bases separated the two germline ends. This CDR3 is 14 amino acids long. CDR1 is LNHDA, CDR2 SQIVND, per germline (reference sequence). CDR3 bases: TGTGCCACGCGGTCGGAGGGCTGGGCCACTGAAGCTTTCTTT. Its translation is CATRSEGWATEAFF.

This clone showed up just a few times. One end of the junction does not line up with germline, which may come from a read error. The rearrangement joins TRBV6-1 to TRBJ2-6; maybe TRBD2 (7 bases). The CDR3 is 16 residues long. Per the germline V gene, CDR1 is MNHNS and CDR2 is SASEGT. The CDR3 DNA follows: TGTGCCAGCAGTGAAGAGGGGGGGGCTGGGGCCAACATCCTGACTTTC. It yields the protein CASSEEGGAGANILTF.